This entry features one T cell receptor beta chain sequence. Its antigen is not identified. The CDR3 has 13 residues. Germline loops: CDR1 KGHSH, CDR2 LQKENI. Trimming took 5 bases from V and 7 from J, leaving 12 bases between them. This sample was included in a study of T cell responses to AZD1222 COVID-19 vaccine. Overall study results and limits: With dominance at 160-218 and 743-854, vaccine-associated CD4 TCRs spanned spike.

The protocol was immunoSEQ multiplex PCR, while the TCRdb copy is restricted to in-frame clones and leaves out a portion. The table shows about 130,000 clones, with 80% to 90% occurring only once. This TCR was sampled from an adult in good health. The gene calls are TRBV18 and TRBJ2-1, with D perhaps matching TRBD1 (5 bases). This specimen consisted of peripheral blood, obtained on day 0 of AZD1222 vaccination. The CDR3 region is CASSFTQGNEQFF. CDR3 DNA sequence: TGTGCCAGCTCATTCACGCAGGGTAATGAGCAGTTCTTC.